This T cell receptor (beta chain) was found in a study of CD8+ T cells in alopecia areata. Study findings and constraints: Expanded CD8+ clones among the top 100, as well as scalp clonality, were significantly decreased by tofacitinib. An increase in clonality over normal scalp was evident in lesional scalp, especially alopecia totalis/universalis. As there was one nonresponder, how baseline CD8+ expansion relates to response remains uncertain.

The authors extracted RNA and reverse transcribed it into cDNA as the sequencing template. Assay: immunoSEQ multiplex PCR; the TCRdb copy retains only in-frame clones and omits some. Here the sample spans some 190,000 clones, 40% to 65% being singletons. As for this clone: Antigen: not known.

The treatment denotes: oral pan-JAK inhibitor, 5-10 mg twice daily. Peripheral blood, together with lesional scalp punch biopsies, was collected from alopecia areata patients. The germline V and J ends were trimmed by 7 bases and 5 bases, with 15 bases remaining between them. Germline CDR1 reads GTSNPN; CDR2 reads SVGIG (reference sequence). The CDR3 extends over 13 amino acids. This chain uses TRBV30 with TRBJ2-1, with D possibly matching TRBD1 (5 bases). Sequencing was performed on CD8+ T cells sorted from blood, taken at roughly week 52, from a patient treated with tofacitinib. This TCR came from a human donor with alopecia areata. This CDR3 is CASRYRQNNEQFF. In nucleotides, the CDR3 is TGTGCCTCCCGGTACAGGCAAAACAATGAGCAGTTCTTC.